This entry features one T cell receptor (beta chain) sequence. The sample has other DNA sequences that encode this CDR3 too. This sample was included in a study of cytomegalovirus exposure and HLA in healthy donors. Primers for the PCR totalled 60 Vbeta and 13 Jbeta. Method: immunoSEQ multiplex PCR; TCRdb's copy keeps in-frame clones and lacks some. The repertoire holds some 180,000 clones, with approximately 12% as singletons. Germline V lookup: CDR1 LNHDA, CDR2 SQIVND (reference sequence). V trimming: 4 bases; J trimming: 4 bases; junction bases outside the gene matches: 5. CDR3 length: 14 residues. The sample comprised PBMCs. The sequence derives from a man aged 50 to 60 in good health and CMV-seropositive. The J gene is TRBJ1-2, the V gene TRBV19; 8 nucleotides line up with TRBD1. The CDR3 DNA reads TGTGCCAGTAGTAGAGGACAGGGAGGCTATGGCTACACCTTC. Amino acids: CASSRGQGGYGYTF.